The 7 T cell receptor beta chains below all came from one sample that was sequenced in a study of response to subunit inactivated influenza vaccine. TCRdb re-derived calls from the RT-PCR reads in MiXCR, one entry per CDR3 protein. Among hundreds of thousands of distinct CDR3 sequences, around a fifth were seen once, and the ten largest hold roughly 10%. Here the sequenced sample was PBMCs from blood, taken approximately 22 months after vaccination. These receptors were obtained from a man aged 50-75 years who received an inactivated influenza vaccine.

J is TRBJ2-1 and V is TRBV30, with a weak D call TRBD2 (6 bases). V dropped 7 bases and J dropped 5 bases, with 12 bases sitting between them. CDR1 GTSNPN and CDR2 SVGIG come from the germline V gene (reference sequence). CDR3 length: 12 residues. The CDR3 nucleotides read TGTGCCTTCGGACTAACCAACAATGAGCAGTTCTTC. Translated, it gives CAFGLTNNEQFF.

The chain has TRBV29-1 and TRBJ1-2, with a weak D call TRBD1 (6 bases). V lost 3 bases and J lost 4, with 12 bases in between. The CDR3 sequence is 13 residues long. CDR1 and CDR2 from the germline V gene are SQVTM and ANQGSEA. The CDR3 spells CSVETGRFYGYTF. Written as DNA, the CDR3 is TGCAGCGTTGAGACAGGAAGATTCTATGGCTACACCTTC.

This chain links TRBV27 with TRBJ2-1; 12 bases are a match to TRBD2. Germline values: CDR1 MNHEY, CDR2 SMNVEV (reference sequence). V dropped 3 bases and J dropped 6; count of bases not matched to a gene: 18. The CDR3 runs to 20 residues. CDR3 nucleotide sequence: TGTGCCAGCAGTTTTACGGACAGGGGGTTACTAGCGGGAGGTGGCAATGAGCAGTTCTTC. It specifies CASSFTDRGLLAGGGNEQFF.

This chain joins TRBV28 and TRBJ1-2; D unclear. Between the trimmed V and J ends, which lost 6 bases and 8 bases, there was a span of 16 bases. This CDR3 contains 13 residues. Per the germline V gene, CDR1 is MDHEN and CDR2 is SYDVKM. The CDR3 protein is CASSPPGSGGYTF. The CDR3 bases are TGTGCCAGCAGCCCCCCTGGTTCGGGCGGCTACACCTTC.

This clonotype showed up just a few times. The J gene is TRBJ1-1, the V gene TRBV20-1; D call uncertain. CDR1 is DFQATT, CDR2 SNEGSKA, per germline (reference sequence). CDR3 length: 15 residues. Trimming cost V 0 bases and J 3 bases, with 14 bases left between them. The CDR3 nucleotides read TGCAGTGCTAGAGATTTGCAGGCCGCCTACACTGAAGCTTTCTTT. Translating gives CSARDLQAAYTEAFF.

The CDR3 sequence is CAIRTGLAKSSNTGELFF. The CDR3 coding sequence is TGTGCCATCAGAACGGGACTAGCGAAGTCCTCGAACACCGGGGAGCTGTTTTTT. The V and J genes are TRBV10-3 and TRBJ2-2; 10 bases match TRBD2. With 6 bases clipped from V and 0 bases from J, the junction kept 10 bases outside the gene matches. The CDR3 loop spans 18 amino acids. Germline assignment: CDR1 ENHRY and CDR2 SYGVKD.

The V and J genes are TRBV2 and TRBJ1-1; 7 nucleotides agree with TRBD1. The CDR3 covers 12 residues. Germline V gives CDR1 SNHLY, CDR2 FYNNEI. V lost 4 bases to trimming and J lost 8 bases; unmatched junction nucleotides: 4. CDR3 loop: CASSGTGWEAFF. In nucleotides, the CDR3 is TGTGCCAGCAGTGGGACAGGATGGGAAGCTTTCTTT.